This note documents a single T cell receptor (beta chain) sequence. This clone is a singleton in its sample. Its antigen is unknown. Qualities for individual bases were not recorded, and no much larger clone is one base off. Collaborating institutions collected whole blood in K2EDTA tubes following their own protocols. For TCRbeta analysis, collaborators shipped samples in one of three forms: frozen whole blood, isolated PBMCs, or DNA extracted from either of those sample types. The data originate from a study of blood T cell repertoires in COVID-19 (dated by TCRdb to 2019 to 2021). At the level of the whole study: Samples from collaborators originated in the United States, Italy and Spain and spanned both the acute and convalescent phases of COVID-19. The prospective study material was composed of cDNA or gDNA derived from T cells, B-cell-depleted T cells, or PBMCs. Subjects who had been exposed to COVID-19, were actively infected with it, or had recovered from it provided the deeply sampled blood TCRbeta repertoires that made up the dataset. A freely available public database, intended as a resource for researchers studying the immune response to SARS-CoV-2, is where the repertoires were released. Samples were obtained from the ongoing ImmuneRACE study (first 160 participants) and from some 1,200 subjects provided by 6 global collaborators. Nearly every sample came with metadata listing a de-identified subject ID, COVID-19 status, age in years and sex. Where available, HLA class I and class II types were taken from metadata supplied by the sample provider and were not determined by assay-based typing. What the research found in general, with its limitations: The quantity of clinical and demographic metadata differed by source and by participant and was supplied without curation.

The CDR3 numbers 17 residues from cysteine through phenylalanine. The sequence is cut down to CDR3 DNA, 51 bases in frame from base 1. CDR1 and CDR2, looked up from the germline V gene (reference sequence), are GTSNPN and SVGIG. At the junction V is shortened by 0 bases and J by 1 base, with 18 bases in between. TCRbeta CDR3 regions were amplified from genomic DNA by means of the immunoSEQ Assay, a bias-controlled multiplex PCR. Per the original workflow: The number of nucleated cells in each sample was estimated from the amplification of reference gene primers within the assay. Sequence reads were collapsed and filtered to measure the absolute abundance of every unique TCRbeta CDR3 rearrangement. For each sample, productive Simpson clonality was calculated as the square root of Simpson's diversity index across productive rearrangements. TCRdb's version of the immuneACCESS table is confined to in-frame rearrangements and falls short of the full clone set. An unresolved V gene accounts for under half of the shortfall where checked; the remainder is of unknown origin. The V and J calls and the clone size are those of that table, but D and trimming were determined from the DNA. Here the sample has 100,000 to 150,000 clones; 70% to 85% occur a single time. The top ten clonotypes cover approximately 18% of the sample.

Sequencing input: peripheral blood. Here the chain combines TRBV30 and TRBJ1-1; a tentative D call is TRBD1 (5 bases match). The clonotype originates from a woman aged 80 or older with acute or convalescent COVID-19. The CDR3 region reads CAWSVRLRGFANTEAFF. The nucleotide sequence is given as TGTGCCTGGAGTGTACGATTGCGGGGGTTCGCGAACACTGAAGCTTTCTTT.